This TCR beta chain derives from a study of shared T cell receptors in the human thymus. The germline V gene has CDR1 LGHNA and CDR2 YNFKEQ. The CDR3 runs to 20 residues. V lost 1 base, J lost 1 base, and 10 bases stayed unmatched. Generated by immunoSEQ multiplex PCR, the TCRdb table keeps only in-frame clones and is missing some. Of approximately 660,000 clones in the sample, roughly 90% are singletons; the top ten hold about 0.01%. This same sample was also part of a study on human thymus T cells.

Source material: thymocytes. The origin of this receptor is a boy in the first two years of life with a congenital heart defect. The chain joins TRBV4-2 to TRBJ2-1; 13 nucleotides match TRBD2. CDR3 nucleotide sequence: TGTGCCAGCAGCCAAGTGGGAACTAGCGGGAGGGCGAAATCCTACAATGAGCAGTTCTTC. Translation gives CASSQVGTSGRAKSYNEQFF.